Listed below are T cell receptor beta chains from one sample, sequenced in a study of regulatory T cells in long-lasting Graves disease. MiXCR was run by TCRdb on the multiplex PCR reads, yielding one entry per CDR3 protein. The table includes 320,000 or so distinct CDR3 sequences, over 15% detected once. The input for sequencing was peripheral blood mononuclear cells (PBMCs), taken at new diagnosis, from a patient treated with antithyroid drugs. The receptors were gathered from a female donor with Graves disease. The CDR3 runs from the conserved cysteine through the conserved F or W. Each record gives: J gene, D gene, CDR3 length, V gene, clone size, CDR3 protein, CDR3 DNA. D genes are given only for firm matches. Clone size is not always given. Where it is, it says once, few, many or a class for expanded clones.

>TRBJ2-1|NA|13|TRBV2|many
CASKTSSYNEQFF
TGTGCCAGCAAGACGAGCTCCTACAATGAGCAGTTCTTC
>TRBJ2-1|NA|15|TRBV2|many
CASDPGRTQYNEQFF
TGTGCCAGCGATCCGGGCCGCACCCAATACAATGAGCAGTTCTTC
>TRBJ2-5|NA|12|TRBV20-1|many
CSAIGPEETQYF
TGCAGTGCTATAGGGCCGGAAGAGACCCAGTACTTC
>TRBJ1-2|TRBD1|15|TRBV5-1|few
CASSSNRQGDYGYTF
TGCGCCAGCAGCAGTAACCGACAGGGAGACTATGGCTACACCTTC
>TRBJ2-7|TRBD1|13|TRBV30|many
CAWSKGQPYEQYF
TGTGCCTGGTCAAAGGGACAGCCCTACGAGCAGTACTTC
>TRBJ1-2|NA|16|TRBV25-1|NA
CASDSIKLKQGSGYTF
TGTGCCAGCGACTCGATAAAATTGAAACAGGGTAGCGGCTACACCTTC
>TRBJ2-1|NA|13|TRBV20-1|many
CSASLVIYNEQFF
TGCAGTGCTAGCCTAGTTATCTACAATGAGCAGTTCTTC
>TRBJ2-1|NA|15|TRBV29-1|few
CSAAPDVDRVHEQFF
TGCAGCGCCGCTCCTGACGTGGACCGCGTCCATGAGCAGTTCTTC
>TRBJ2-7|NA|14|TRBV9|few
CASSVAWSGYEQYF
TGTGCCAGCAGCGTAGCTTGGTCTGGCTACGAGCAGTACTTC
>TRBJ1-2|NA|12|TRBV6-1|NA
CASSHHRDGYTF
TGTGCCAGCAGCCACCACAGGGATGGCTACACCTTC
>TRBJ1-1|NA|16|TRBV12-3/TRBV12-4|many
CASSALVRGSYTEAFF
TGTGCCAGCAGCGCCCTAGTACGGGGTAGTTACACTGAAGCTTTCTTT
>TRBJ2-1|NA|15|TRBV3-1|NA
CASSRGSEGSGEQFF
TGTGCCAGCAGCCGAGGCAGCGAGGGGTCGGGTGAGCAGTTCTTC
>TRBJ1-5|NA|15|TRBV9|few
CASSASGVSNQPQHF
TGTGCCAGCAGCGCCTCCGGGGTTAGCAATCAGCCCCAGCATTTT
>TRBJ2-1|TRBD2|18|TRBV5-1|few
CASSPRPLAGGLSNEQFF
TGCGCCAGCAGCCCAAGGCCCCTAGCGGGAGGGTTGTCCAATGAGCAGTTCTTC
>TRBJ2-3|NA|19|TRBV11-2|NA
CASSQDYKSGTSSTDTQYF
TGTGCCAGCAGCCAAGATTATAAGTCCGGGACGTCGAGCACAGATACGCAGTATTTT
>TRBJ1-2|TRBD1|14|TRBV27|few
CASRGTVPNYGYTF
TGTGCCAGCAGAGGGACAGTTCCCAACTATGGCTACACCTTC
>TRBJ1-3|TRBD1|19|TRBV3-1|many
CASSQVRVPGGISGNTIYF
TGTGCCAGCAGCCAAGTACGGGTCCCAGGGGGAATTTCTGGAAACACCATATATTTT
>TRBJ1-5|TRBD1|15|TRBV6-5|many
CASSYSKGAGQPQHF
TGTGCCAGCAGTTACTCTAAGGGGGCTGGGCAGCCCCAGCATTTT
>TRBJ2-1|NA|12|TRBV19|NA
CASSIGTPSKFF
TGTGCCAGTAGTATAGGCACTCCTTCGAAGTTCTTC
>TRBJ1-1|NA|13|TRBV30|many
CAAARRDGIEAFF
TGTGCTGCCGCCAGGCGGGACGGGATTGAAGCTTTCTTT
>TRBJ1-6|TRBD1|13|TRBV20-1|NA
CSAPGTGNSPLHF
TGCAGTGCTCCCGGGACAGGCAATTCACCCCTCCACTTT
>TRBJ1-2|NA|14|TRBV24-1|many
CATSDGVDNYGYTF
TGTGCCACCAGTGACGGGGTAGATAACTATGGCTACACCTTC
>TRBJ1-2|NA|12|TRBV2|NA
CASSEQGEGYTF
TGTGCCAGCAGTGAACAAGGGGAAGGCTACACCTTC